The clone carrying this T cell receptor (beta chain) came up many times. Its antigen remains unknown. Criteria for exclusion of patients were uncontrolled infection, other autoimmune disease, pregnancy or lactation. The diagnoses drew upon clinical symptoms, serum thyroxine and TRAb, thyroid ultrasound and orbital computed tomography. From 10 ml of fresh peripheral blood, PBMCs were isolated. Germline CDR1 and CDR2: LNHNV and YYDKDF (reference sequence). Trimming took 4 bases from V and 3 from J, leaving 11 bases between them. The CDR3 extends over 14 amino acids. The record originates from a study of T cells in Graves' hyperthyroidism and ophthalmopathy. Study findings and constraints: Among clonotypes expanded in thyroid above 0.001, most were also found in blood.

RNA transcripts served as the template for amplifying TCR beta CDR3 regions. With the HTBI primer set, the TCR CDR3 went through a first round of RT-PCR. TCRdb redid the calling of the multiplex PCR reads with MiXCR, one entry per CDR3 protein. The data contain 300,000 to 450,000 distinct CDR3 sequences, over 10% of them singletons. The TCR originated in a woman between 18 and 29 years old with Graves' hyperthyroidism. Specimen: blood. The rearrangement joins TRBV15 to TRBJ2-3; TRBD1 is a possible D gene (5 bases). CDR3 protein: CATSIGAITDTQYF. The CDR3 DNA follows: TGTGCCACCAGCATAGGGGCGATAACAGATACGCAGTATTTT.